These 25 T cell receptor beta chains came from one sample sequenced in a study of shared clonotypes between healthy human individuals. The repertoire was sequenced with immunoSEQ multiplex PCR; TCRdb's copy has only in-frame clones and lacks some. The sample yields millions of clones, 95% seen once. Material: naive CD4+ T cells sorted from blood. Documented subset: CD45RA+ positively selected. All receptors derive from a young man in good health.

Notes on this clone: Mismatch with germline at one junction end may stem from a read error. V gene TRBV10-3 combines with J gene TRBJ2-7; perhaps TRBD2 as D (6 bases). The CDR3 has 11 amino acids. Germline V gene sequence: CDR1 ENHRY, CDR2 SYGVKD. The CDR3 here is CAISEIGDFRF. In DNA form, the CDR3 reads TGTGCCATCAGTGAGATCGGGGACTTTAGATTC.

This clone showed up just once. The CDR3 bases are TGTGCCAGCAGCACAGGGGAGGGCGAAAAACTGTTTTTT. It codes for CASSTGEGEKLFF. The J gene is TRBJ1-4, the V gene TRBV9; 7 bases agree with TRBD1. V shed 4 bases and J 8 bases; nucleotides not matched to a gene: 5. This CDR3 has 13 residues. Germline V gene data show CDR1 as SGDLS and CDR2 as YYNGEE. The variable domain in full, with the rest retrieved from reference TRBV9 and TRBJ1-4, is DSGVTQTPKHLITATGQRVTLRCSPRSGDLSVYWYQQSLDQGLQFLIQYYNGEERAKGNILERFSAQQFPDLHSELNLSSLELGDSALYFCASSTGEGEKLFFGSGTQLSVL.

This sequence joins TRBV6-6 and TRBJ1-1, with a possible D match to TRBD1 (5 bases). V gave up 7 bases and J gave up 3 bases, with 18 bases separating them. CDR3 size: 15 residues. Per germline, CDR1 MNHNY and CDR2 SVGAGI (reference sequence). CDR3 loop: CASIPPEGGDTEAFF. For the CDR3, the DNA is TGTGCCAGCATCCCACCCGAGGGAGGGGACACTGAAGCTTTCTTT.

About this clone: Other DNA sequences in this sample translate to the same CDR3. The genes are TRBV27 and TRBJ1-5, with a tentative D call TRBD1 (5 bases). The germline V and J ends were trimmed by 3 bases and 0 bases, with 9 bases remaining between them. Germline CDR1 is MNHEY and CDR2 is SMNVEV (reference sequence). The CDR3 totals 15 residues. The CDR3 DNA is TGTGCCAGCAGTTTTGGGGGTCTTAGCAATCAGCCCCAGCATTTT. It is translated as CASSFGGLSNQPQHF.

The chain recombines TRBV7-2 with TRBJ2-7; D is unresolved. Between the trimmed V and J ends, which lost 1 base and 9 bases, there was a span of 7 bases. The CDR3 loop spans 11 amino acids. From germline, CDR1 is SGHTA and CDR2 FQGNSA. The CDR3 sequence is CASSLDVGQYF. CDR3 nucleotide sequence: TGTGCCAGCAGCTTAGACGTGGGGCAGTACTTC.

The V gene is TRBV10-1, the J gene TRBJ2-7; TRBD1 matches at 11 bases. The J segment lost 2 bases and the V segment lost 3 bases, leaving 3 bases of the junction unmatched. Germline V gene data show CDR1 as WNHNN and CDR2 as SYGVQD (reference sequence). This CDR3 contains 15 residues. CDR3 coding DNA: TGCGCCAGCAGTGACCCGGGACAGGGGGCCTACGAGCAGTACTTC. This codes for CASSDPGQGAYEQYF.

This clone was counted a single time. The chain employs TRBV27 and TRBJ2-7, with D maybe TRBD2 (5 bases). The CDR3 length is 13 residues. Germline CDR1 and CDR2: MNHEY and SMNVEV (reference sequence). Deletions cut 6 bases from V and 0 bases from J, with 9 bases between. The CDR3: CASRAGNSYEQYF. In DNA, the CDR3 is TGTGCCAGCAGAGCCGGGAACTCCTACGAGCAGTACTTC.

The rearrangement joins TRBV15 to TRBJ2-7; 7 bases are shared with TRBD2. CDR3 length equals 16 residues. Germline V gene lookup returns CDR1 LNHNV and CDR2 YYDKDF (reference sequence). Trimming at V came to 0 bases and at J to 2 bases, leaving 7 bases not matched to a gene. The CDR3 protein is CATSRDLLASTYEQYF. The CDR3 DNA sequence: TGTGCCACCAGCAGAGATTTACTAGCGTCGACCTACGAGCAGTACTTC. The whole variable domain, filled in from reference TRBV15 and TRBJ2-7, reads DAMVIQNPRYQVTQFGKPVTLSCSQTLNHNVMYWYQQKSSQAPKLLFHYYDKDFNNEADTPDNFQSRRPNTSFCFLDIRSPGLGDTAMYLCATSRDLLASTYEQYFGPGTRLTVT.

CDR3 sequence (DNA): TGTGCCAGCAGTGAAGCGCTTCTGGCAGGGGGAGCTTTCTTT. As protein: CASSEALLAGGAFF. The rearrangement joins TRBV2 to TRBJ1-1; 7 bases align to TRBD1. This CDR3 contains 14 residues. V lost 0 bases to trimming and J lost 10 bases; unmatched junction nucleotides: 8. Germline V gene data show CDR1 as SNHLY and CDR2 as FYNNEI.

Here the CDR3 DNA reads TGTGCCTGGAGTCGACAGGGGACCGAAAAACTGTTTTTT. This encodes CAWSRQGTEKLFF. This sequence joins TRBV30 and TRBJ1-4, with 8 bases lining up with TRBD1. V shed 2 bases and J 8 bases; nucleotides not matched to a gene: 4. The CDR3 runs 13 residues. The germline CDR1 and CDR2 sequences are GTSNPN and SVGIG (reference sequence).

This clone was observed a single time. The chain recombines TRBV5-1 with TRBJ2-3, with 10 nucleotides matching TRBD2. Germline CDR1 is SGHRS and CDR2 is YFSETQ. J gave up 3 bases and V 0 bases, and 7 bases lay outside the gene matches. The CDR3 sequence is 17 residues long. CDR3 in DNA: TGCGCCAGCAGCTTGGTTGTAGCGGGGGGTACTACAGATACGCAGTATTTT. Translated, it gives CASSLVVAGGTTDTQYF.

CDR3 nucleotide sequence: TGTGCCAGTAGTAAGGCGTACCAAGAGACCCAGTACTTC. Translation: CASSKAYQETQYF. The chain couples TRBV19 to TRBJ2-5; no reliable D call. The CDR3 extends over 13 amino acids. Germline CDR1 is LNHDA and CDR2 is SQIVND (reference sequence). V lost 4 bases to trimming and J lost 0 bases, with 6 bases between them. Drawing the rest from reference TRBV19 and TRBJ2-5, the complete variable domain is DGGITQSPKYLFRKEGQNVTLSCEQNLNHDAMYWYRQDPGQGLRLIYYSQIVNDFQKGDIAEGYSVSREKKESFPLTVTSAQKNPTAFYLCASSKAYQETQYFGPGTRLLVL.

The DNA for the CDR3 is TGTGCCAGCAGCTTCGGGACAGGGCACCAGGGGACTGAAGCTTTCTTT. This translates into CASSFGTGHQGTEAFF. The V and J genes are TRBV11-3 and TRBJ1-1, with 9 bases lining up with TRBD1. Germline V gene lookup returns CDR1 SGHNT and CDR2 YENEEA. This CDR3 comprises 16 residues. With 3 bases clipped from V and 5 bases from J, the junction kept 10 bases outside the gene matches.

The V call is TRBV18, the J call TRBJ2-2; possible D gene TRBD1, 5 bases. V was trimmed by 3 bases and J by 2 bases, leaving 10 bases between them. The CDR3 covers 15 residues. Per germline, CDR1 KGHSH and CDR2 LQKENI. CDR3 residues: CASSPRTLNTGELFF. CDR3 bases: TGTGCCAGCTCACCTCGGACACTAAACACCGGGGAGCTGTTTTTT.

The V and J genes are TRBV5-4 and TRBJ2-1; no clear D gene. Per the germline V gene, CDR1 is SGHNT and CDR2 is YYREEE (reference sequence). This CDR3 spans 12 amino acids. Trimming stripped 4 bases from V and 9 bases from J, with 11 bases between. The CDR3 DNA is TGTGCCAGCAGCCTGGACGTAGCTGAGCAGTTCTTC. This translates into CASSLDVAEQFF.

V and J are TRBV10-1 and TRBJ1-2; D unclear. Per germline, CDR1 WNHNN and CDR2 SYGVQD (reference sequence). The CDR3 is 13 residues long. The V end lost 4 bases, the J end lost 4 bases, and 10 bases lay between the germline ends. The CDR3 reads CASSVSLGYGYTF. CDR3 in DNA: TGCGCCAGCAGTGTCTCTCTGGGCTATGGCTACACCTTC.

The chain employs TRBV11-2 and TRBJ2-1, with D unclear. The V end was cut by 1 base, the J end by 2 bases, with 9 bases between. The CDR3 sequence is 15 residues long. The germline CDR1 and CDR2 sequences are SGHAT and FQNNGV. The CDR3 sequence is CASSLAAEAYNEQFF. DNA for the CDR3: TGTGCCAGCAGCTTAGCTGCTGAGGCCTACAATGAGCAGTTCTTC.

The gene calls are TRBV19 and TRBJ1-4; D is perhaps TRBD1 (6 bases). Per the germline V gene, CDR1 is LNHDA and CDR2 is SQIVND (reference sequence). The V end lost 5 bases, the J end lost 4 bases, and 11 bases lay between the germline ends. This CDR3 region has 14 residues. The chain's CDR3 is CASSRRQDNEKLFF. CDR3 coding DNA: TGTGCCAGTAGTCGGCGACAGGATAATGAAAAACTGTTTTTT.

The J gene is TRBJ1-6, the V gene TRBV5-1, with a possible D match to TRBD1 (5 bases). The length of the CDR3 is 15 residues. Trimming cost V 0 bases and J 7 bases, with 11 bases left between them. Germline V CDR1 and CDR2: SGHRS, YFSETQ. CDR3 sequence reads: CASSLVGRDNSPLHF. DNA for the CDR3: TGCGCCAGCAGCTTGGTGGGCAGGGACAATTCACCCCTCCACTTT.

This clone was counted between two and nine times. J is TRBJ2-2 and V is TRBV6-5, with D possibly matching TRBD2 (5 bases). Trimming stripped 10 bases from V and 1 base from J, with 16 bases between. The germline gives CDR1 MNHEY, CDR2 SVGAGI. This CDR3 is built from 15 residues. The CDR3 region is CATVPDRENTGELFF. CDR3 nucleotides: TGTGCCACCGTTCCCGATCGGGAGAACACCGGGGAGCTGTTTTTT.

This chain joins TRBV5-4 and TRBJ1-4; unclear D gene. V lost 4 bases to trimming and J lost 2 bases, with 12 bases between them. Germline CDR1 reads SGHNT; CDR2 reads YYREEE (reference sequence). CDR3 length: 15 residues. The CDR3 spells CASSREGLTNEKLFF. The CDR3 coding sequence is TGTGCCAGCAGCCGGGAAGGGCTGACTAATGAAAAACTGTTTTTT.

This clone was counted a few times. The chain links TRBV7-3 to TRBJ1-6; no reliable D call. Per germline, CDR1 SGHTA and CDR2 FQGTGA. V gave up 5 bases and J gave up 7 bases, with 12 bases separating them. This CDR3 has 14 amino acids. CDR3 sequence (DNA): TGTGCCAGCAGCCCGCGGGGAGGAAATTCACCCCTCCACTTT. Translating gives CASSPRGGNSPLHF.

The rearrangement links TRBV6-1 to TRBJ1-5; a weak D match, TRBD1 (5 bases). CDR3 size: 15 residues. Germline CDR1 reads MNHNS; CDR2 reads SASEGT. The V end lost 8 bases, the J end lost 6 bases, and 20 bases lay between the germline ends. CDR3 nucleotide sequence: TGTGCCAGCTCATGGGAGGTAAGGGGTGTTCAGCCCCAGCATTTT. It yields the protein CASSWEVRGVQPQHF.

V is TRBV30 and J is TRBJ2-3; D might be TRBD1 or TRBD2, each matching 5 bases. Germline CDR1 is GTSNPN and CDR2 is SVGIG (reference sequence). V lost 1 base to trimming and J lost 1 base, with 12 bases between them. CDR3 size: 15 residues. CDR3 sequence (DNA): TGTGCCTGGAGTGGAACCGGGGCCCGCACAGATACGCAGTATTTT. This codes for CAWSGTGARTDTQYF.

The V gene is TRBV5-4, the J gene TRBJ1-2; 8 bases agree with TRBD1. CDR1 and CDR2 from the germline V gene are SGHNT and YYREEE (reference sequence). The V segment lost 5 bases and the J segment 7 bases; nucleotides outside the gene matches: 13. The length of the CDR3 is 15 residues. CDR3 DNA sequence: TGTGCCAGCAGGTACTCCAGCGGACAGGGTGGTGGCTACACCTTC. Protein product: CASRYSSGQGGGYTF.